Presented here are 17 T cell receptor beta chains from one specimen sequenced in a study of Graves' ophthalmopathy and Graves' hyperthyroidism. TCR beta CDR3 regions were amplified from RNA transcripts. In the first round, RT-PCR was carried out with HTBI primers, and a multiplex PCR formed the second round. TCRdb redid the calling of the multiplex PCR reads with MiXCR, one entry per CDR3 protein. The sample carries a few hundred thousand distinct CDR3 sequences, 15% recorded once. The sequenced sample consisted of peripheral blood. Receptors originate from a woman aged 18-29 years with stable Graves' hyperthyroidism.

In this sample, this clonotype turned up once. The junction does not match germline at one end; this may be a read error. The chain links TRBV7-3 to TRBJ2-1; TRBD2 aligns across 7 bases. The CDR3 is 16 amino acids. Germline assignment: CDR1 SGHTA and CDR2 FQGTGA. CDR3 sequence reads: CASSFTGTISYNDQFF. DNA for the CDR3: TGTGCCAGCAGCTTCACCGGGACTATCAGCTACAATGATCAGTTCTTC. The variable domain in full, completed from reference TRBV7-3 and TRBJ2-1, reads GAGVSQTPSNKVTEKGKYVELRCDPISGHTALYWYRQSLGQGPEFLIYFQGTGAADDSGLPNDRFFAVRPEGSVSTLKIQRTERGDSAVYLCASSFTGTISYNDQFFGPGTRLTVL.

V usage is TRBV6-2 or TRBV6-3 and J usage is TRBJ2-7, with TRBD1 as a possible D gene (5 bases). V was clipped by 6 bases and J by 5 bases, with 14 bases between them. The CDR3 extends over 13 amino acids. Per germline, CDR1 MNHEY and CDR2 SVGEGT. The CDR3, as DNA: TGTGCCAGCAGAAAAGCAGGGATCGACGAGCAGTACTTC. It is translated as CASRKAGIDEQYF.

There are a few counts of this clonotype. The chain joins TRBV9 to TRBJ1-1, with TRBD1 matching over 9 bases. With V trimmed by 0 bases and J by 2 bases, 5 bases remained unmatched. The germline V gene has CDR1 SGDLS and CDR2 YYNGEE. This CDR3 contains 16 residues. The CDR3 region is CASSVGTGASNTEAFF. The CDR3 bases are TGTGCCAGCAGCGTAGGGACAGGGGCCTCCAACACTGAAGCTTTCTTT.

This clonotype was detected many times. This chain joins TRBV25-1 and TRBJ1-1; D not certain. The CDR3 is 12 residues long. Per the germline V gene, CDR1 is MGHDK and CDR2 is SYGVNS. The V gene lost 8 bases and the J gene lost 7 bases, with 14 bases spanning the gap. CDR3 amino acids: CASGLDGFEAFF. DNA of the CDR3: TGTGCCAGCGGACTGGACGGCTTTGAAGCTTTCTTT.

This chain links TRBV5-4 with TRBJ2-4, with 12 bases aligning to TRBD2. This CDR3 is 14 amino acids long. V shed 5 bases and J 7 bases; nucleotides not matched to a gene: 4. Per the germline V gene, CDR1 is SGHNT and CDR2 is YYREEE (reference sequence). The CDR3 spells CASSLAGGMNIQYF. The CDR3, as DNA: TGTGCCAGCAGTCTAGCGGGGGGGATGAACATTCAGTACTTC.

At least ten counts were recorded for this clonotype. The chain combines TRBV6-4 with TRBJ1-1, with unresolved D. The V gene's germline CDR1 is MRHNA and CDR2 SNTAGT. CDR3 length: 13 amino acids. The germline V and J ends were trimmed by 3 bases and 1 base, with 6 bases remaining between them. CDR3 amino acids: CASSEASNTEAFF. The CDR3 region has the DNA TGTGCCAGCAGTGAAGCCTCGAACACTGAAGCTTTCTTT.

This clonotype was seen at least ten times. The rearrangement joins TRBV6-5 to TRBJ1-2; D unclear. Trimming took off 3 bases at V and 4 bases at J, with 15 bases between the two ends. CDR3 size: 15 residues. In germline, CDR1 is MNHEY, CDR2 SVGAGI. The CDR3 is CASSYDQVRGYGYTF. The CDR3 DNA sequence: TGTGCCAGCAGTTATGATCAGGTTCGGGGCTATGGCTACACCTTC.

In regard to this clonotype: A much larger clonotype is one base distant, so this may be a read error. The final CDR3 position lacks the conserved phenylalanine or tryptophan, pointing to a likely read error. The rearrangement uses TRBV4-1 and TRBJ1-2; no clear D gene. The CDR3 has 16 amino acids. CDR1 and CDR2 from the germline V gene are MGHRA and YSYEKL. V was shortened by 1 base and J by 0 bases, with 12 bases between the two germline ends. The CDR3 coding sequence is TGCGCCAGCAGCCAAGCGAGCCGGAAATCTAACTATGGCTACACCGTC. This translates into CASSQASRKSNYGYTV.

There are many counts of this clonotype. This chain uses TRBV11-2 with TRBJ2-2, with D perhaps matching TRBD1 (6 bases). The CDR3 consists of 15 residues. Germline V gene data show CDR1 as SGHAT and CDR2 as FQNNGV. V dropped 7 bases and J dropped 2 bases, with 14 bases sitting between them. CDR3 residues: CASIGTHLNTGELFF. CDR3 sequence (DNA): TGTGCCAGCATTGGGACACACCTCAACACCGGGGAGCTGTTTTTT. The variable domain in full, completed from reference TRBV11-2 and TRBJ2-2, reads EAGVAQSPRYKIIEKRQSVAFWCNPISGHATLYWYQQILGQGPKLLIQFQNNGVVDDSQLPKDRFSAERLKGVDSTLKIQPAKLEDSAVYLCASIGTHLNTGELFFGEGSRLTVL.

This clonotype occurred many times. The V and J genes are TRBV25-1 and TRBJ1-1; TRBD1 aligns across 8 bases. The germline V gene encodes CDR1 MGHDK and CDR2 SYGVNS. J gave up 6 bases and V 6 bases, and 12 bases lay outside the gene matches. The CDR3 loop spans 15 amino acids. CDR3 sequence reads: CASSASDRVNPEAFF. The CDR3 bases are TGTGCCAGCAGCGCCTCGGACAGGGTGAATCCTGAAGCTTTCTTT.

The table lists this clonotype with many counts. This chain uses TRBV13 with TRBJ1-1; D is unclear. This CDR3 has 13 residues. Trimming shortened V by 4 bases and J by 4 bases, and 10 bases separated the two germline ends. CDR1 is PRHDT, CDR2 FYEKMQ, per germline (reference sequence). CDR3 loop: CASSWQEITEAFF. The CDR3 region has the DNA TGTGCCAGCAGCTGGCAGGAGATCACTGAAGCTTTCTTT.

The chain has TRBV19 and TRBJ1-1; a possible D gene is TRBD1 (6 bases). There are 14 residues in the CDR3. Per the germline V gene, CDR1 is LNHDA and CDR2 is SQIVND (reference sequence). V lost 7 bases and J 1 base, leaving 13 bases between the germline ends. CDR3 bases: TGTGCCAGTATACAGGGTGTTTCGAACACTGAAGCTTTCTTT. Translated: CASIQGVSNTEAFF.

This clonotype appeared a few times. The chain has TRBV9 and TRBJ2-2; 12 nucleotides match TRBD1. In germline, CDR1 is SGDLS, CDR2 YYNGEE. J was trimmed by 6 bases and V by 2 bases; bases with no gene match: 8. This CDR3 has 17 amino acids. Written as DNA, the CDR3 is TGTGCCAGCAGCGTGGCACCGGGACAGGGGGCCGCCGGGGAGCTGTTTTTT. It specifies CASSVAPGQGAAGELFF.

The CDR3 loop reads CAISETSTTSPRDTQYF. The CDR3 region has the DNA TGTGCCATCAGTGAGACCTCAACGACTAGCCCGAGGGATACGCAGTATTTT. This rearrangement joins TRBV10-3 to TRBJ2-3, with 7 bases lining up with TRBD2. CDR3 length: 17 residues. From germline, CDR1 is ENHRY and CDR2 SYGVKD. Unmatched junction bases numbered 14, after V lost 2 bases and J lost 6 bases.

There are many counts of this clonotype. V and J are TRBV6-2 or TRBV6-3 and TRBJ2-7, with D unresolved. The germline V gene encodes CDR1 MNHEY and CDR2 SVGEGT. This CDR3 has 15 residues. V was clipped by 1 base and J by 2 bases, with 12 bases between them. CDR3 amino acids: CASSYFEASTYEQYF. DNA for the CDR3: TGTGCCAGCAGTTACTTCGAGGCATCGACCTACGAGCAGTACTTC.

At least ten counts were recorded for this clonotype. The genes are TRBV7-2 and TRBJ1-2, with no clear D. This CDR3 region has 15 residues. The V end lost 1 base, the J end lost 0 bases, and 9 bases lay between the germline ends. Germline CDR1 is SGHTA and CDR2 is FQGNSA. The CDR3 DNA reads as TGTGCCAGCAGCTTAGGGGCGGTAGCTAACTATGGCTACACCTTC. This sequence encodes CASSLGAVANYGYTF.

Many counts were recorded for this clonotype. This chain links TRBV6-2 or TRBV6-3 with TRBJ1-5; D unresolved. The V end lost 6 bases, the J end lost 4 bases, and 13 bases lay between the germline ends. Germline lookup yields CDR1 MNHEY and CDR2 SVGEGT. The CDR3 consists of 14 residues. The CDR3 bases are TGTGCCAGCAGGACCCGGGCCAATAATCAGCCCCAGCATTTT. Its protein product is CASRTRANNQPQHF.